This T cell receptor beta chain was obtained from a study of T-cell memory formation after mild COVID-19. Study overall: Clusters of TCRs were largely donor specific.

As for this clonotype: Its antigen is currently unknown.

Study-wide results and caveats: The pre-infection memory compartment contained some responding clones, suggesting cross-reactive memory joined.

TCRdb re-analysed the 5' RACE reads in MiXCR, keeping a single row per CDR3 protein. The sample lists roughly 410,000 distinct CDR3 sequences, about 24% occurring once. Trimming stripped 2 bases from V and 8 bases from J, with 11 bases between. CDR3 length equals 13 residues. CDR1 SGHVS and CDR2 FQNEAQ come from the germline V gene. The chain carries TRBV7-8 and TRBJ2-3; D remains ambiguous. Sequenced input: PBMCs or a T cell subset sorted from them (not recorded which). The sequence was collected from an adult woman who had mild COVID-19 (a few samples of this study predate the infection). Cell type and time point are not known. CDR3 sequence reads: CASSLRTVRTQYF. Written as DNA, the CDR3 is TGTGCCAGCAGCTTAAGGACGGTTCGTACGCAGTATTTT.